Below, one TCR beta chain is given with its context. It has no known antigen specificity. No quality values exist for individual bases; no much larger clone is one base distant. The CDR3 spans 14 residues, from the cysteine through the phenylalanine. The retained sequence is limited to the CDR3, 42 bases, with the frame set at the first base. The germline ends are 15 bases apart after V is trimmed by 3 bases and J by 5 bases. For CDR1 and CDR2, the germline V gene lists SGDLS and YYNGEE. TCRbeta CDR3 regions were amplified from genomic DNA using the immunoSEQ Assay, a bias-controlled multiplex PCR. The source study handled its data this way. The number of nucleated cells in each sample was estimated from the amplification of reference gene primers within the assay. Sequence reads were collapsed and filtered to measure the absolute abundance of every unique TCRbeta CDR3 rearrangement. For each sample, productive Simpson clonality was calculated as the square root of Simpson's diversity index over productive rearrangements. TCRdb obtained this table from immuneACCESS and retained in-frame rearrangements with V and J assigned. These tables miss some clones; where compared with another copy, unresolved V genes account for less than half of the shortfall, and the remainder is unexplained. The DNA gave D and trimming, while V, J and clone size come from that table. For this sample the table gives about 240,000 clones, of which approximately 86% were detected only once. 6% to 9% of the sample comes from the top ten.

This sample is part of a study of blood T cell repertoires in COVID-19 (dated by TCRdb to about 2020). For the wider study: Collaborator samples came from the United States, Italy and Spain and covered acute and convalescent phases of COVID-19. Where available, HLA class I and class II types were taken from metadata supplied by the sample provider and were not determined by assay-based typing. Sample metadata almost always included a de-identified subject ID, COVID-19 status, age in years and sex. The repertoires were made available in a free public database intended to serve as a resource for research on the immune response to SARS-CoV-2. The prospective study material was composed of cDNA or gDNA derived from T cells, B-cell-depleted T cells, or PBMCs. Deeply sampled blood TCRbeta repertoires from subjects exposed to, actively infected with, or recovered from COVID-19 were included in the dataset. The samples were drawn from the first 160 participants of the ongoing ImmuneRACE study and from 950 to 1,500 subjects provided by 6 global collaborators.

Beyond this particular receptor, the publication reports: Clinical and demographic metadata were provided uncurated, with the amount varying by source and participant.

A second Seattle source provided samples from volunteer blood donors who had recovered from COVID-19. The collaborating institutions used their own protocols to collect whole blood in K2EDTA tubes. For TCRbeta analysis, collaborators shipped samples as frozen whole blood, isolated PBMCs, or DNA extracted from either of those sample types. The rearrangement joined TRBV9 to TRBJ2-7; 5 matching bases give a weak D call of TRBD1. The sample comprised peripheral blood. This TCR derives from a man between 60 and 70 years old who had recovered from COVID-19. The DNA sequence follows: TGTGCCAGCAGCGCCCGCCCGGCAGGGAACGAGCAGTACTTC. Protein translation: CASSARPAGNEQYF.